The 4 T cell receptor beta chains presented below share a single source sample, sequenced in a study of control samples from healthy donors and cancer patients (dated by TCRdb to about 2020). The method behind the library was the immunoSEQ multiplex PCR assay. TCRdb's version of the immuneACCESS table is confined to in-frame rearrangements and falls short of the full clone set. An unresolved V gene accounts for under half of the shortfall where checked; the remainder is of unknown origin. In all, the sample holds around 75,000 clones, and roughly 92% of those were seen once. The top ten hold 5.5% to 6.5% of the sample. Sequenced: blood. Receptor source: a woman aged 55 to 70 in good health.

The chain recombines TRBV5-4 with TRBJ2-3; D is unclear. Germline-derived CDR1 and CDR2 are SGHNT and YYREEE (reference sequence). V shed 3 bases and J shed 2 bases, with 4 bases lying between them. CDR3 length equals 12 residues. The CDR3 is CASSSYTDTQYF. CDR3 nucleotides: TGTGCCAGCAGCTCTTACACAGATACGCAGTATTTT. Complete variable domain (other parts from reference TRBV5-4 and TRBJ2-3): ETGVTQSPTHLIKTRGQQVTLRCSSQSGHNTVSWYQQALGQGPQFIFQYYREEENGRGNFPPRFSGLQFPNYSSELNVNALELDDSALYLCASSSYTDTQYFGPGTRLTVL.

A remark on this clone: Because the CDR3's place on the DNA is in doubt, the DNA is left out and the CDR3 is given as listed by TCRdb. The chain couples TRBV21-1 to TRBJ1-5. TRBV21-1 is noted as a pseudogene. Termini included, the CDR3 measures 18 amino acids. The CDR3 sequence: CASSMRRSFGYGNQPQHF.

This clone occurred once. The chain uses TRBV12-3 or TRBV12-4 and TRBJ2-2, with a possible D match to TRBD1 (5 bases). V gave up 4 bases and J gave up 6 bases, with 9 bases separating them. This CDR3 spans 13 amino acids. In DNA form, the CDR3 reads TGTGCCAGCAGTTCACAGGTCCCCGGGGAGCTGTTTTTT. It translates to CASSSQVPGELFF.

The chain couples TRBV6-5 to TRBJ1-2; D is uncertain. V lost 0 bases to trimming and J lost 2 bases, with 10 bases between them. The CDR3 loop spans 15 amino acids. Germline V gene data show CDR1 as MNHEY and CDR2 as SVGAGI. The CDR3 region has the DNA TGTGCCAGCAGTTACTCCGGTGGTAGAAACTATGGCTACACCTTC. Amino acid sequence: CASSYSGGRNYGYTF.